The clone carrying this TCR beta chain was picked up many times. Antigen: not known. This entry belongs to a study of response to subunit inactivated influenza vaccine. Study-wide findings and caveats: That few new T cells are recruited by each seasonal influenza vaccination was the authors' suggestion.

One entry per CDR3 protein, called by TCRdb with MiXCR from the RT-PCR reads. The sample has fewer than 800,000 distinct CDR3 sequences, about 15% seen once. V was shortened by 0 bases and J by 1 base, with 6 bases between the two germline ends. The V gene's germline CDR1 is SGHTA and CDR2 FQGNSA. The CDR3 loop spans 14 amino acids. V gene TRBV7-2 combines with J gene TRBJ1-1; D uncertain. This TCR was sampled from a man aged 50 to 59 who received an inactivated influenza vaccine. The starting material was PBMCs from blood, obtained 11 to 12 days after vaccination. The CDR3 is CASSLAQGNTEAFF. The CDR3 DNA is TGTGCCAGCAGCTTAGCGCAAGGGAACACTGAAGCTTTCTTT.